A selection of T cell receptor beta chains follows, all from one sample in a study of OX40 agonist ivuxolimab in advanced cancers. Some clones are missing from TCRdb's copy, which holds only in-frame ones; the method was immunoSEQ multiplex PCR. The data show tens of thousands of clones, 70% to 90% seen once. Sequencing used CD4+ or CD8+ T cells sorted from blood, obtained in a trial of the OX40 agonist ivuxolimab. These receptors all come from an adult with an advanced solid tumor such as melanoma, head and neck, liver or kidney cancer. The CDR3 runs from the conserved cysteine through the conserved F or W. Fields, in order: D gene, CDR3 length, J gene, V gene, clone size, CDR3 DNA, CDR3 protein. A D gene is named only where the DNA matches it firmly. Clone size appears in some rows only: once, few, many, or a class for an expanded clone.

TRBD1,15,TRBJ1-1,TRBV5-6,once,TGTGCCAGCAGCTTGTATGGGACAGGGTCCCCTGAAGCTTTCTTT,CASSLYGTGSPEAFF
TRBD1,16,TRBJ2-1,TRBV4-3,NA,TGCGCCAGCAGCCAAGATCGGGGACAGGCTGGTAATGAGCAGTTCTTC,CASSQDRGQAGNEQFF
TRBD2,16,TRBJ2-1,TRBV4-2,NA,TGTGCCAGCAGCCAAGTATCAGGACGGGGGGGCAATGAGCAGTTCTTC,CASSQVSGRGGNEQFF
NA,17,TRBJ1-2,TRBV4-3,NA,TGCGCCAGCAGCCCTCAAACCGGGGGGCCGGCGGTCTATGGCTACACCTTC,CASSPQTGGPAVYGYTF
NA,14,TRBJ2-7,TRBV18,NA,TGTGCCAGCTCCCGGGAAGGTCAAACGTACGAGCAGTACTTC,CASSREGQTYEQYF
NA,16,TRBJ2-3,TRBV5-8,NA,TGTGCCAGCAGCCCACGGGGGCGGGGGAACACAGATACGCAGTATTTT,CASSPRGRGNTDTQYF
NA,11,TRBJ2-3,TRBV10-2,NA,TGCGCCAGCAGTCCCACAGATACGCAGTATTTT,CASSPTDTQYF
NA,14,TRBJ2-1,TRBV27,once,TGTGCCAGCAGCCCCTGGGGTTCCTACAATGAGCAGTTCTTC,CASSPWGSYNEQFF
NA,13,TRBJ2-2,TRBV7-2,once,TGTGCCAGCAGCGCTGAGAACACCGGGGAGCTGTTTTTT,CASSAENTGELFF
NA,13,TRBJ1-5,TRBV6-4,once,TGTGCCAGCAGTGCCACAATGAATCAGCCCCAGCATTTT,CASSATMNQPQHF
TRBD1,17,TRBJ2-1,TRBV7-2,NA,TGTGCCAGCAGCTTAGCACTAAGCCGGGACAGGGGGCATGAGCAGTTCTTC,CASSLALSRDRGHEQFF
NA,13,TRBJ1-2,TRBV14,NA,TGTGCCAGCAGCCAGAGGGTCGACTATGGCTACACCTTC,CASSQRVDYGYTF
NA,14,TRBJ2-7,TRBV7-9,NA,TGTGCCAGCAGCTCCCGGACAGAGCCCTACGAGCAGTACTTC,CASSSRTEPYEQYF
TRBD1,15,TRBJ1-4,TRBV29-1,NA,TGCAGCGTTAGCGACAGGGGGGAAGCTAATGAAAAACTGTTTTTT,CSVSDRGEANEKLFF
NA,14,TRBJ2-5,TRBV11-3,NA,TGTGCCAGGGGCCAGTGGATTGGCCAAGAGACCCAGTACTTC,CARGQWIGQETQYF
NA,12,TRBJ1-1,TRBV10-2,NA,TGCGCCAGCACCCAGGGGAACACTGAAGCTTTCTTT,CASTQGNTEAFF
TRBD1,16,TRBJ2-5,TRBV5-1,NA,TGCGCCAGCAGCTTGGGTTACAGACAGGGCCAAGAGACCCAGTACTTC,CASSLGYRQGQETQYF
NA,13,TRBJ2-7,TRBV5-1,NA,TGCGCCAGCAGCTTTACAGGGTCCTACGAGCAGTACTTC,CASSFTGSYEQYF
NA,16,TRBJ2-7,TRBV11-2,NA,TGTGCCAGCAGCCACACCCGGGACATTCCACGCTACGAGCAGTACTTC,CASSHTRDIPRYEQYF
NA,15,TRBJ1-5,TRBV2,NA,TGTGCCAGCAGTGGAGGAGGGGTGGGGAATCAGCCCCAGCATTTT,CASSGGGVGNQPQHF
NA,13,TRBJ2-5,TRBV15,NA,TGTGCCACCAGCAGGGTTAGCGAGGAGACCCAGTACTTC,CATSRVSEETQYF
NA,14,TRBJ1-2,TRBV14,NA,TGTGCCAGCAGCCAAGATTTGTACCAAGGGGGCTACACCTTC,CASSQDLYQGGYTF
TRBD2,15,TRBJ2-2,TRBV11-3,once,TGTGCCAGTAAAAGGACTAGCGGGGGCACCGGGGAGCTGTTTTTT,CASKRTSGGTGELFF
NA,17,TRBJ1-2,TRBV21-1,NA,TGTGCCAGCAGCAAATCCGGTAGACAGGCTACTAACTATGGCTACACCTTC,CASSKSGRQATNYGYTF
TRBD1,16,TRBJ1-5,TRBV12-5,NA,TGTGCTAGTGCCCCGTGGGGCAGGGGGAGCAATCAGCCCCAGCATTTT,CASAPWGRGSNQPQHF
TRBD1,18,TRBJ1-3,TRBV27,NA,TGTGCCAGCAGCTTACTGGGACAGGGTCGACTAGGAGGAAACACCATATATTTT,CASSLLGQGRLGGNTIYF
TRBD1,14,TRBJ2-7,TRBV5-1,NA,TGCGCCAGCAGCTTAGATCCCGGGACAGGGGAGCAGTACTTC,CASSLDPGTGEQYF
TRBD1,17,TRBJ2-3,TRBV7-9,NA,TGTGCCAGCAGCCTTGATGACAGGGCCAAAAACACAGATACGCAGTATTTT,CASSLDDRAKNTDTQYF
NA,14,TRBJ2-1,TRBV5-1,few,TGCGCCAGCAGAACCGGGACATTCTACAATGAGCAGTTCTTC,CASRTGTFYNEQFF
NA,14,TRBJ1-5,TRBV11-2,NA,TGTGCCAGCAGCTTAGACGGTATGGGTGACAACCAGCATTTT,CASSLDGMGDNQHF
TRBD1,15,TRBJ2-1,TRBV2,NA,TGTGCCAGCAGCGCAGGACAGGGGATCGGGAATGAGCAGTTCTTC,CASSAGQGIGNEQFF
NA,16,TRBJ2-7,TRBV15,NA,TGTGCCACCAGCGGGGGGTCAGAAACAGGGTCCTACGAGCAGTACTTC,CATSGGSETGSYEQYF
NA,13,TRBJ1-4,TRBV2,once,TGTGCCAGCAGTGCCGGGACACGGGAAAAACTGTTTTTT,CASSAGTREKLFF
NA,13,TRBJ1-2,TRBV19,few,TGTGCCAGTAGTATATCGTCAGAGACTGGCTACACCTTC,CASSISSETGYTF
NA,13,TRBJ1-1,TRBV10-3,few,TGTGCCATCAGGGGGGTCCTAGGCACTGAAGCTTTCTTT,CAIRGVLGTEAFF
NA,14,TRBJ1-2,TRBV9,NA,TGTGCCAGCAGCGTAGACTCCCGGGCAAATGGCTACACCTTC,CASSVDSRANGYTF
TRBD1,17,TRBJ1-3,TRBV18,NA,TGTGCCAGCTCACCATGGTCTCAGGGGGCCTCTGGAAACACCATATATTTT,CASSPWSQGASGNTIYF
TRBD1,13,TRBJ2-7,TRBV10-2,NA,TGCGCCAGCAGCCTTGAGACAGGGGCCGAGCAGTACTTC,CASSLETGAEQYF
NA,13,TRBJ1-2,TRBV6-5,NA,TGTGCCAGCAGTTACGGGCAGTTCTATGGCTACACCTTC,CASSYGQFYGYTF
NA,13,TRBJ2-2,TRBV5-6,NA,TGTGCCAGCAGCTTGGGGAGGACCGGGGAGCTGTTTTTT,CASSLGRTGELFF
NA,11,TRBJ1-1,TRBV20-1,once,TGCAGTGCCCCAGAGGGCACTGAAGCTTTCTTT,CSAPEGTEAFF
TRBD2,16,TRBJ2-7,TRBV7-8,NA,TGTGCCAGCAGCCCTAGCGTGGCGGGGGGGCGGTACGAGCAGTACTTC,CASSPSVAGGRYEQYF
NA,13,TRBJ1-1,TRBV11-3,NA,TGTGCCAGCAGCCCCACCCAGGGCAGAGAAGCTTTCTTT,CASSPTQGREAFF
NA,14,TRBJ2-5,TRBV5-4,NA,TGTGCCAGCAGCTTGGCCCTCCGAGAAGAGACCCAGTACTTC,CASSLALREETQYF
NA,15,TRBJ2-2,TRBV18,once,TGTGCCAGCTCATCTCAGGGAGGGAACACCGGGGAGCTGTTTTTT,CASSSQGGNTGELFF
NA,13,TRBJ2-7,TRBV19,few,TGTGCCAGTAGTATGATCGCCGACTACGAGCAGTACTTC,CASSMIADYEQYF
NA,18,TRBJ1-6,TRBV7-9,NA,TGTGCCAGCAGCTCCCCCAAAGGGGAAGGCTCCTATAATTCACCCCTCCACTTT,CASSSPKGEGSYNSPLHF
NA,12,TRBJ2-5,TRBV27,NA,TGTGCCAGCAGAACCAGCGGGGAGACCCAGTACTTC,CASRTSGETQYF
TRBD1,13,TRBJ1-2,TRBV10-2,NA,TGCGCCAGCAGTGGAACAGGGGGCGGTGGCTACACCTTC,CASSGTGGGGYTF
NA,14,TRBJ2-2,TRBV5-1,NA,TGCGCCAGCAGCTTGGAACGAGCTAGCGGGGAGCTGTTTTTT,CASSLERASGELFF
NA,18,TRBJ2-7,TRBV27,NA,TGTGCCAGCAGTCCCCGTGGGACACACGGAGCCGGGTCTTACGAGCAGTACTTC,CASSPRGTHGAGSYEQYF
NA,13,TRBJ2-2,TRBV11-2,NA,TGTGCCAGCAGCTCTGCGAACACCGGGGAGCTGTTTTTT,CASSSANTGELFF
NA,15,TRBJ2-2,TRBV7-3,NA,TGTGCCAGCAGCCGGACGGCTACGAACACCGGGGAGCTGTTTTTT,CASSRTATNTGELFF
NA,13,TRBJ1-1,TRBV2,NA,TGTGCCAGCAACAACCGCGGGGGAACTGAAGCTTTCTTT,CASNNRGGTEAFF
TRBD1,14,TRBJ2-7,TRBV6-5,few,TGTGCCAGCAAGCGGGACAGGGGACGCTACGAGCAGTACTTC,CASKRDRGRYEQYF
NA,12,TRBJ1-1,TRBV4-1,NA,TGCGCCAGCAGACTTGGGGCGAGTGAAGCTTTCTTT,CASRLGASEAFF
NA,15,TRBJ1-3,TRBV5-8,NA,TGTGCCAGCAGCTTCGACAGCAACTCTGGAAACACCATATATTTT,CASSFDSNSGNTIYF